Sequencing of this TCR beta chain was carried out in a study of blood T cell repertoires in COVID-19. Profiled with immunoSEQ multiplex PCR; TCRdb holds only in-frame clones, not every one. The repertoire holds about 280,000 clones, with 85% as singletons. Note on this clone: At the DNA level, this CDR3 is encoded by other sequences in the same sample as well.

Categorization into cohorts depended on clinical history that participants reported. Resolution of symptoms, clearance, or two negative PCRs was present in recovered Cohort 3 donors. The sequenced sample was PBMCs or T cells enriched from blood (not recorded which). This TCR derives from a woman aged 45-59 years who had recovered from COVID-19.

The CDR3 DNA is TGTGCCAGCAGTTTCCAGGGATCTGAGACCCAGTACTTC. It codes for CASSFQGSETQYF. The chain joins TRBV12-3 or TRBV12-4 to TRBJ2-5, with D possibly TRBD1 on 5 matching bases. Trimming took off 3 bases at V and 5 bases at J, with 10 bases between the two ends. CDR3 length equals 13 residues.